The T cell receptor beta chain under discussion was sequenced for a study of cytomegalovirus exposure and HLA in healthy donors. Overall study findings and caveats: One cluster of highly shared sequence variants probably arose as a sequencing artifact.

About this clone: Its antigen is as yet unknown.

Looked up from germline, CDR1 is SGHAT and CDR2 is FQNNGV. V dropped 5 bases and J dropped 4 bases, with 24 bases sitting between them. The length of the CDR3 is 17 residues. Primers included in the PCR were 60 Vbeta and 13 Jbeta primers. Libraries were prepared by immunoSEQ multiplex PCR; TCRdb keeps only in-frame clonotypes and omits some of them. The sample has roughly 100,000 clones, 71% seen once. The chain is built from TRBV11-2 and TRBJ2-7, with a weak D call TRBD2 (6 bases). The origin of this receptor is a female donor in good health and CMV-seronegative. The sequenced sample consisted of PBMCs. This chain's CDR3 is CASSTPRTRGRGYEQYF. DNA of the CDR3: TGTGCCAGCAGCACACCCCGGACGAGGGGACGGGGGTACGAGCAGTACTTC.